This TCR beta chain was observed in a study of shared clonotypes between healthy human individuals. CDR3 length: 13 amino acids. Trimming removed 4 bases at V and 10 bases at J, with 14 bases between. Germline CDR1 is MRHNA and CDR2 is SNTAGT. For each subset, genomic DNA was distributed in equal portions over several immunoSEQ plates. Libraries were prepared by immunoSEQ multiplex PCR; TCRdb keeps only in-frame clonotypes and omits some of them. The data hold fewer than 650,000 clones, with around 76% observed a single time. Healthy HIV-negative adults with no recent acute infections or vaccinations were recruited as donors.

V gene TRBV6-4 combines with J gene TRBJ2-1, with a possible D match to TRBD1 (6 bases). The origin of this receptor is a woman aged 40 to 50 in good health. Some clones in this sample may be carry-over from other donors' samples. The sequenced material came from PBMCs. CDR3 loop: CASSALQGWEQFF. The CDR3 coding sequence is TGTGCCAGCAGTGCCCTACAGGGTTGGGAGCAGTTCTTC.